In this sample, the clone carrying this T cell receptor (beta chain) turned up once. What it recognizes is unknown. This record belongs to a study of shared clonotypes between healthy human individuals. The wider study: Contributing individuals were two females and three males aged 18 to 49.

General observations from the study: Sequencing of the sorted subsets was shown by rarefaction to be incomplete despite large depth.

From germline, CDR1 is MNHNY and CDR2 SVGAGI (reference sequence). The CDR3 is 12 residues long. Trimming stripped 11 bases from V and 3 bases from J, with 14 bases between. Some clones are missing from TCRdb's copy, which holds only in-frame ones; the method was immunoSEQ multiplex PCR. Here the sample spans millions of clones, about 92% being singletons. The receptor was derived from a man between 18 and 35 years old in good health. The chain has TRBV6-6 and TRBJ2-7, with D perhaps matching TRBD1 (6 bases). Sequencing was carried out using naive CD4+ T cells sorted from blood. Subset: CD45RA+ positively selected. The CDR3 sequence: CAAGQSHYEQYF. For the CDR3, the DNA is TGTGCCGCCGGACAGTCCCACTACGAGCAGTACTTC.